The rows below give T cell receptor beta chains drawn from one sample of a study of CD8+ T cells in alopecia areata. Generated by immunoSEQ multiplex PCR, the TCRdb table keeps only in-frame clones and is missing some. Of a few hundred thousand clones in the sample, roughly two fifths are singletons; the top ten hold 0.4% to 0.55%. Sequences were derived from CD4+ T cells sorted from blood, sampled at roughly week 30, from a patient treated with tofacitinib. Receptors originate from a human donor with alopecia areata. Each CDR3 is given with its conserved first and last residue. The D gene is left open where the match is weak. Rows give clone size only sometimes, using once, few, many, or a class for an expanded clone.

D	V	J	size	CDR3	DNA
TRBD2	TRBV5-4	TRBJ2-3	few	CASSFRLATDTQYF	TGTGCCAGCAGCTTTCGACTAGCTACAGATACGCAGTATTTT
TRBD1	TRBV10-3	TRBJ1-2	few	CAISEFRILGQGYGYTF	TGTGCCATCAGTGAGTTCCGTATACTTGGACAGGGCTATGGCTACACCTTC
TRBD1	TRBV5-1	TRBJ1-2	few	CASSLQPTGGNYGYTF	TGCGCCAGCAGCTTGCAGCCGACAGGGGGCAACTATGGCTACACCTTC
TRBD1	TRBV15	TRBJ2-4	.	CATSRTGSLAKNIQYF	TGTGCCACCAGCCGGACAGGGTCGCTAGCCAAAAACATTCAGTACTTC
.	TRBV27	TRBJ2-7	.	CASMNGAPLALGYEQYF	TGTGCCAGCATGAACGGGGCACCCTTAGCTTTAGGCTACGAGCAGTACTTC
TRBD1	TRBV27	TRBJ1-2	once	CASRRDRGDGYTF	TGTGCCAGCAGGAGGGACAGGGGGGATGGCTACACCTTC
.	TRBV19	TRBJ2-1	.	CASSIGSYEQFF	TGTGCCAGTAGTATAGGTTCCTATGAGCAGTTCTTC
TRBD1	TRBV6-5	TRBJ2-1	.	CASSRTGGAGYEQFF	TGTGCCAGCAGTCGAACAGGGGGCGCAGGGTATGAGCAGTTCTTC
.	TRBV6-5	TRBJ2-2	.	CASSYGTYTGELFF	TGTGCCAGCAGTTACGGGACCTACACCGGGGAGCTGTTTTTT
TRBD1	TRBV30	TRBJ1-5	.	CAWSQGGNQPQHF	TGTGCCTGGTCCCAGGGGGGGAATCAGCCCCAGCATTTT
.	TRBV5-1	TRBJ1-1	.	CASSATGGTEAFF	TGCGCCAGCTCCGCGACGGGGGGGACTGAAGCTTTCTTT
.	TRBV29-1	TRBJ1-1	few	CSVLRDGTEAFF	TGCAGCGTTCTCAGGGATGGGACTGAAGCTTTCTTT
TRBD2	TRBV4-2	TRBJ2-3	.	CASSPGGRVSTDTQYF	TGTGCCAGCAGCCCCGGCGGGAGGGTGAGCACAGATACGCAGTATTTT
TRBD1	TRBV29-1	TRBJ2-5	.	CSEGQGVGETQYF	TGCAGCGAAGGACAGGGCGTCGGAGAGACCCAGTACTTC
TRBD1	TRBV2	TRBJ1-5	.	CASTWTGDPPQHF	TGTGCCAGCACCTGGACAGGGGATCCGCCCCAGCATTTT
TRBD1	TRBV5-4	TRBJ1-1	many	CASSATGQGEAFF	TGTGCCAGCAGCGCTACGGGACAGGGCGAAGCTTTCTTT